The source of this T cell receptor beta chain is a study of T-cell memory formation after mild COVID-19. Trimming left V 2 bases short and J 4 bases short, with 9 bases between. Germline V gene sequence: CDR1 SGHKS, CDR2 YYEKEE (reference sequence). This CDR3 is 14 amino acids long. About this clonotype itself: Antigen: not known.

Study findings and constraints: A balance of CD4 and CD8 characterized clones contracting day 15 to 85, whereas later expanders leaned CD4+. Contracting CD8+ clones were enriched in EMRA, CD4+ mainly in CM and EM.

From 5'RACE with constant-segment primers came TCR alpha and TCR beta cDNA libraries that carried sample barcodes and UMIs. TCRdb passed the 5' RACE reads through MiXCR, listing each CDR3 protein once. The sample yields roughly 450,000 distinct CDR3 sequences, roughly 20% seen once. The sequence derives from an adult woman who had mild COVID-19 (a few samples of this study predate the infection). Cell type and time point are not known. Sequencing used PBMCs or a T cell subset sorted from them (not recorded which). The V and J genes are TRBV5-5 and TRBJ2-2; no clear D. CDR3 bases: TGTGCCAGCAGCTTAGGTCAGGTCACCGGGGAGCTGTTTTTT. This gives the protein CASSLGQVTGELFF.